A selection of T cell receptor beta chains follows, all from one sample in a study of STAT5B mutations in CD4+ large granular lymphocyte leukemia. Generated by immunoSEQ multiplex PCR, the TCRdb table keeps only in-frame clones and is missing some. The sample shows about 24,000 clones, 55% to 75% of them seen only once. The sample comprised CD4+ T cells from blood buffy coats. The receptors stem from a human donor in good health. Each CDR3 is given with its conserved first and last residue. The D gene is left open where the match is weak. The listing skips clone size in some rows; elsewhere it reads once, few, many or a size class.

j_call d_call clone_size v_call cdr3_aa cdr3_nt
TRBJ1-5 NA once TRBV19 CASSIGFNGGPQHF TGTGCCAGTAGTATAGGGTTCAATGGGGGGCCCCAGCATTTT
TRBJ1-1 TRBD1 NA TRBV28 CASKRQGDTEAFF TGTGCCAGCAAAAGACAGGGGGACACTGAAGCTTTCTTT
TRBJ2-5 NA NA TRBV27 CASSFMPRGGLQETQYF TGTGCCAGCAGTTTTATGCCAAGGGGGGGCTTACAAGAGACCCAGTACTTC
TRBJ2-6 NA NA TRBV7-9 CASSSRQFSGANVLTF TGTGCCAGCAGCTCAAGACAGTTCTCTGGGGCCAACGTCCTGACTTTC
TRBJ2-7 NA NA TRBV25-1 CASRGSSYEQYF TGTGCCAGCAGGGGTAGCTCCTACGAGCAGTACTTC
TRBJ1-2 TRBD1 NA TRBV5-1 CASSLATGDGYTF TGCGCCAGCAGCTTGGCGACAGGGGATGGCTACACCTTC
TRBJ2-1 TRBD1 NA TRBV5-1 CASSGTGEVYNEQFF TGCGCCAGCAGCGGGACAGGGGAGGTCTACAATGAGCAGTTCTTC
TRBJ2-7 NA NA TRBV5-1 CASSLEGGRSYEQYF TGCGCCAGCAGCTTGGAAGGCGGGCGCTCCTACGAGCAGTACTTC
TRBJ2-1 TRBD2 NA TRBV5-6 CASSLLAGGQNEQFF TGTGCCAGCAGTTTACTAGCGGGGGGGCAAAATGAGCAGTTCTTC
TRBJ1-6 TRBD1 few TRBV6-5 CASSYGGGGVDSPLHF TGTGCCAGCAGTTACGGGGGAGGGGGCGTCGATTCACCCCTCCACTTT
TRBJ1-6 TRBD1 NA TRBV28 CASSQTGYNSPLHF TGTGCCAGCAGCCAGACAGGGTATAATTCACCCCTCCACTTT
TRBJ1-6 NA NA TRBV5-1 CASSPTPAWVGNSPLHF TGCGCCAGCAGCCCGACCCCGGCCTGGGTGGGCAATTCACCCCTCCACTTT
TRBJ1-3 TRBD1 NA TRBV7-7 CASSSGQGIGNTIYF TGTGCTAGCAGCTCCGGACAGGGCATTGGAAACACCATATATTTT
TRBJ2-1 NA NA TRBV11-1 CASSLSPYNEQFF TGTGCCAGCAGCTTAAGTCCTTACAATGAGCAGTTCTTC
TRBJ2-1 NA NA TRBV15 CATSLLYNEQFF TGTGCCACCAGTCTTCTCTACAATGAGCAGTTCTTC
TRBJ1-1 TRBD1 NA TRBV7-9 CASRSPDRAQAFF TGTGCCAGCAGGTCCCCGGACAGGGCGCAAGCTTTCTTT
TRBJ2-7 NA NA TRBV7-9 CASSFPGRGNEQYF TGTGCCAGCAGCTTCCCAGGGAGAGGGAACGAGCAGTACTTC
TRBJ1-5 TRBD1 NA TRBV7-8 CASSPRPGTGVGDQPQHF TGTGCCAGCAGCCCCCGTCCCGGGACAGGGGTGGGTGATCAGCCCCAGCATTTT
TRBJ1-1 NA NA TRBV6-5 CASSSLTGNEAFF TGTGCCAGCAGTTCCCTGACAGGTAATGAAGCTTTCTTT
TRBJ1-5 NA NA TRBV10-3 CAISESWGKNQPQHF TGTGCCATCAGTGAGTCCTGGGGCAAGAATCAGCCCCAGCATTTT
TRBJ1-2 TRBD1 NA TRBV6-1 CASSEPGQGYGYTF TGTGCCAGCAGTGAACCGGGACAGGGGTATGGCTACACCTTC
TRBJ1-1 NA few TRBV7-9 CASSSMGGNTEAFF TGTGCCAGCAGCTCCATGGGAGGGAACACTGAAGCTTTCTTT
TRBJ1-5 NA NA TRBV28 CASSLDRKGLGNQPQHF TGTGCCAGCAGCCTAGACCGTAAAGGGTTGGGCAATCAGCCCCAGCATTTT
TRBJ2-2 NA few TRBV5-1 CASQGAANTGELFF TGCGCCAGCCAAGGGGCGGCGAACACCGGGGAGCTGTTTTTT
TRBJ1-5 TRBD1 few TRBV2 CASRDRDSATNSNQPQHF TGTGCCAGCAGGGACCGGGACAGTGCGACGAATAGCAATCAGCCCCAGCATTTT
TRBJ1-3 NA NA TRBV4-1 CASSQEGNTIYF TGCGCCAGCAGCCAAGAAGGAAACACCATATATTTT
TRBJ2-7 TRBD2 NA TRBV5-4 CASSLASGGRSYEQYF TGTGCCAGCAGCTTGGCCAGCGGGGGGAGGTCCTACGAGCAGTACTTC
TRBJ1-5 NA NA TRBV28 CASSRGSYSNQPQHF TGTGCCAGCAGTCGGGGGTCATATAGCAATCAGCCCCAGCATTTT
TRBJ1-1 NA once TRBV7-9 CASSLEGGFDTEAFF TGTGCCAGCAGCTTAGAAGGGGGATTTGACACTGAAGCTTTCTTT
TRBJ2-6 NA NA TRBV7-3 CASSVGPGRRNSGANVLTF TGTGCCAGCAGCGTGGGGCCGGGACGGAGGAACTCTGGGGCCAACGTCCTGACTTTC
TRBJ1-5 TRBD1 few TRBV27 CASSPDRDQPQHF TGTGCCAGCAGTCCGGACAGGGATCAGCCCCAGCATTTT
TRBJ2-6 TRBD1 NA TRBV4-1 CASSQGGRGRSGANVLTF TGCGCCAGCAGCCAAGGAGGAAGGGGGCGCTCTGGGGCCAACGTCCTGACTTTC
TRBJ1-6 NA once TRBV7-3 CASSLSAARGSNNSPLHF TGTGCCAGCAGCTTAAGCGCGGCGAGAGGAAGCAATAATTCACCCCTCCACTTT
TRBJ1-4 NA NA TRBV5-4 CASSLDAGRATNEKLFF TGTGCCAGCAGCTTGGATGCAGGGAGGGCAACTAATGAAAAACTGTTTTTT
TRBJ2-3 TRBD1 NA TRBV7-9 CASSFRQGSDTQYF TGTGCCAGCAGCTTTCGACAGGGGTCAGATACGCAGTATTTT
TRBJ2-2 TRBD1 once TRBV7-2 CASSQTGTGISGELFF TGTGCCAGCAGCCAGACCGGGACAGGGATCTCCGGGGAGCTGTTTTTT
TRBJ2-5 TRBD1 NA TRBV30 CAWSYRGETQYF TGTGCCTGGAGTTACAGGGGAGAGACCCAGTACTTC
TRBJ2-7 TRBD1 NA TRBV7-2 CASSPQRQGKYF TGTGCCAGCAGCCCCCAGCGACAGGGAAAGTACTTC
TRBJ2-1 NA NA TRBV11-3 CASSDAPRDNEQFF TGTGCCAGCAGCGACGCCCCGAGGGACAATGAGCAGTTCTTC
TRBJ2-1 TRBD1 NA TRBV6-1 CASTPGTGMSEQFF TGTGCCAGCACCCCCGGGACAGGGATGTCTGAGCAGTTCTTC
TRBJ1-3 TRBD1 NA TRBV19 CASTPTGGNTIYF TGTGCCAGTACCCCGACAGGGGGAAACACCATATATTTT
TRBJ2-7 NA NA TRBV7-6 CASSRDKYYEQYF TGTGCCAGCAGCCGGGACAAGTACTACGAGCAGTACTTC
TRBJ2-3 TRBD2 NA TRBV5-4 CASSLAGRGDWYF TGTGCCAGCAGCTTGGCCGGGAGGGGGGACTGGTATTTT
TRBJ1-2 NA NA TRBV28 CASSLVPQRGYTF TGTGCCAGCAGTTTGGTCCCCCAGCGGGGCTACACCTTC
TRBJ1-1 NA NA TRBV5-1 CASSLGGMNTEAFF TGCGCCAGCAGCTTGGGGGGTATGAACACTGAAGCTTTCTTT
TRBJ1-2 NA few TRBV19 CASSLQNYGYTF TGTGCCAGTAGTCTGCAGAACTATGGCTACACCTTC
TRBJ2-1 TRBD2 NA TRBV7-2 CASSLTSGGAREQFF TGTGCCAGCAGCCTGACTAGCGGGGGGGCGAGGGAGCAGTTCTTC
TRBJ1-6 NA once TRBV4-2 CASSFMSSGSPLHF TGTGCCAGCAGCTTCATGTCCTCAGGATCACCCCTCCACTTT
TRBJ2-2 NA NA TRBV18 CASSSTGTGELFF TGTGCCAGCTCATCAACAGGGACCGGGGAGCTGTTTTTT
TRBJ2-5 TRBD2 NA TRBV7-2 CASSSRTWGGETQYF TGTGCCAGCAGCTCCCGGACCTGGGGGGGGGAGACCCAGTACTTC
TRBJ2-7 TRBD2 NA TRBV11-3 CASSSFGGVPYEQYF TGTGCCAGCAGCTCATTCGGGGGGGTCCCCTACGAGCAGTACTTC
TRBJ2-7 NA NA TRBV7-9 CASSLSGQTYEQYF TGTGCCAGCAGCTTGTCGGGACAAACTTACGAGCAGTACTTC
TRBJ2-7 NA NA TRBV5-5 CASSSGLFRYEQYF TGTGCCAGCAGCTCCGGACTTTTCCGATACGAGCAGTACTTC
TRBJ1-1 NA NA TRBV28 CAIKQGLGADTEAFF TGTGCCATCAAACAGGGTTTAGGGGCAGACACTGAAGCTTTCTTT
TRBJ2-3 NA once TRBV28 CASSPAPVHVKSDTQYF TGTGCCAGCAGCCCAGCCCCGGTCCATGTCAAGTCGGATACGCAGTATTTT